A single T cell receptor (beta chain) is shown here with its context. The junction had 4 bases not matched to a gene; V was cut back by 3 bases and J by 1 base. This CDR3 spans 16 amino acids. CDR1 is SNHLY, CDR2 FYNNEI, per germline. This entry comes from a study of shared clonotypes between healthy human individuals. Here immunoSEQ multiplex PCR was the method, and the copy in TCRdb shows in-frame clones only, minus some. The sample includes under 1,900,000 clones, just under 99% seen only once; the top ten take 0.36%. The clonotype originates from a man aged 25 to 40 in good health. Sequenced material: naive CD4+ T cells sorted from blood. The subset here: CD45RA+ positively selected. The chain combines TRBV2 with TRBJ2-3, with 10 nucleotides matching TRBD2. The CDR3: CASSDRLAGGTDTQYF. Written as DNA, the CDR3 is TGTGCCAGCAGTGATCGTCTAGCGGGGGGCACAGATACGCAGTATTTT.